Listed below are T cell receptor beta chains from one sample, sequenced in a study of blood T cell repertoires in COVID-19. Produced via immunoSEQ multiplex PCR; TCRdb's table is partial and in-frame only. This sample has 100,000 to 150,000 clones; over 70% occur once, and the top ten carry 3.5% to 4.5%. The sample comprised peripheral blood. These receptors were taken from a woman between 50 and 59 years old with acute or convalescent COVID-19. The CDR3 runs from the conserved cysteine through the conserved F or W. Each record gives: D gene, V gene, J gene, clone size, CDR3 protein, CDR3 DNA. D genes are given only for firm matches. Not all rows give a size; the values are once, few, many and, for expanded clones, a class.

>TRBD2|TRBV20-1|TRBJ2-7|NA
CSASRLAGGPVYEQYF
TGCAGTGCTAGTAGACTAGCGGGAGGGCCGGTCTACGAGCAGTACTTC
>NA|TRBV5-5|TRBJ1-1|NA
CASSLHTANTEAFF
TGTGCCAGCAGCTTGCATACAGCGAACACTGAAGCTTTCTTT
>NA|TRBV27|TRBJ1-1|NA
CASSAGARTEAFF
TGTGCCAGCAGTGCAGGGGCGCGGACTGAAGCTTTCTTT
>TRBD1|TRBV28|TRBJ1-2|NA
CASSLGQAYGYTF
TGTGCCAGCAGTTTGGGACAGGCTTATGGCTACACCTTC
>NA|TRBV7-2|TRBJ1-1|NA
CASSHPLRTEAFF
TGTGCCAGCAGTCATCCCTTGAGGACTGAAGCTTTCTTT
>TRBD2|TRBV11-2|TRBJ2-5|NA
CASSLSGLAGVETQYF
TGTGCCAGCAGTCTCTCTGGACTAGCGGGGGTGGAGACCCAGTACTTC
>TRBD1|TRBV19|TRBJ1-1|NA
CASSKGQGARVTEAFF
TGTGCCAGTAGTAAAGGACAGGGGGCGCGTGTCACTGAAGCTTTCTTT
>TRBD1|TRBV5-1|TRBJ1-1|NA
CASSSQGGVGTEAFF
TGCGCCAGCAGCTCACAGGGGGGTGTAGGCACTGAAGCTTTCTTT
>TRBD1|TRBV5-1|TRBJ1-1|NA
CASSPTGQGYTEAFF
TGCGCCAGCAGCCCGACGGGACAGGGGTATACTGAAGCTTTCTTT
>NA|TRBV20-1|TRBJ1-2|NA
CSARPGSGYTF
TGCAGTGCTAGGCCCGGTAGTGGCTACACCTTC
>NA|TRBV28|TRBJ1-5|few
CASSLYTNQPQHF
TGTGCCAGCAGTTTATACACGAATCAGCCCCAGCATTTT
>TRBD2|TRBV5-1|TRBJ2-7|NA
CASSPGTTLTEQYF
TGCGCCAGCAGCCCCGGGACTACACTTACGGAGCAGTACTTC
>NA|TRBV7-2|TRBJ2-7|NA
CASSQGVLRSYEQYF
TGTGCCAGCAGCCAAGGGGTTCTCAGGTCCTACGAGCAGTACTTC
>TRBD1|TRBV9|TRBJ1-1|few
CASSVEGQSNTEAFF
TGTGCCAGCAGCGTAGAGGGACAGTCGAACACTGAAGCTTTCTTT
>TRBD2|TRBV7-6|TRBJ2-7|once
CASSLVGTNSYEQYF
TGTGCCAGCAGCTTAGTAGGGACTAATTCTTACGAGCAGTACTTC
>NA|TRBV5-1|TRBJ1-1|NA
CASSDRAGQSNTEAFF
TGCGCCAGCAGTGATAGGGCGGGGCAATCGAACACTGAAGCTTTCTTT
>NA|TRBV14|TRBJ2-4|NA
CASSQGAGAKNIQYF
TGTGCCAGCAGCCAAGGGGCGGGAGCCAAAAACATTCAGTACTTC
>NA|TRBV7-9|TRBJ2-7|NA
CASSLESSSIYEQYF
TGTGCCAGCAGCTTAGAGTCTAGCTCAATCTACGAGCAGTACTTC
>NA|TRBV6-5|TRBJ1-5|once
CASRQGDQPQHF
TGTGCCAGCAGGCAGGGTGATCAGCCCCAGCATTTT
>NA|TRBV7-9|TRBJ1-1|NA
CASSLALRDTEAFF
TGTGCCAGCAGCTTAGCCCTCCGGGACACTGAAGCTTTCTTT
>NA|TRBV15|TRBJ2-1|NA
CATTISQGNEQFF
TGTGCCACCACCATCTCACAGGGAAATGAGCAGTTCTTC
>TRBD1|TRBV12-5|TRBJ1-1|NA
CASALGTERAEAFF
TGTGCTAGTGCCCTAGGGACAGAGCGGGCTGAAGCTTTCTTT
>TRBD2|TRBV6-5|TRBJ2-3|NA
CASRLAGGSTDTQYF
TGTGCCAGCAGGCTCGCGGGGGGAAGCACAGATACGCAGTATTTT
>TRBD1|TRBV4-1|TRBJ1-2|NA
CASSHSRQGYDGYTF
TGCGCCAGCAGCCACTCCCGACAGGGGTACGATGGCTACACCTTC
>TRBD1|TRBV7-2|TRBJ2-2|NA
CASSLVGTENTGELFF
TGTGCCAGCAGCTTAGTTGGGACAGAGAACACCGGGGAGCTGTTTTTT
>NA|TRBV6-5|TRBJ1-1|NA
CASSYSGGFRGEAFF
TGTGCCAGCAGTTACTCGGGGGGGTTTCGGGGTGAAGCTTTCTTT
>NA|TRBV19|TRBJ1-1|NA
CASRFKGGNTEAFF
TGTGCCAGTAGATTCAAAGGGGGGAACACTGAAGCTTTCTTT
>NA|TRBV11-2|TRBJ2-1|NA
CASSLSFEYSNEQFF
TGTGCCAGCAGCTTAAGCTTTGAGTACAGTAATGAGCAGTTCTTC
>NA|TRBV19|TRBJ2-2|NA
CASRLITGELFF
TGTGCCAGTAGACTGATCACCGGGGAGCTGTTTTTT
>NA|TRBV6-5|TRBJ1-2|NA
CASKRLVNYGYTF
TGTGCCAGCAAAAGACTGGTTAACTATGGCTACACCTTC
>NA|TRBV5-1|TRBJ2-3|NA
CASSFESTDTQYF
TGCGCCAGCAGCTTTGAGAGCACAGATACGCAGTATTTT
>NA|TRBV29-1|TRBJ1-2|NA
CSVEPGRRNYGYTF
TGCAGCGTTGAACCGGGTCGCCGTAACTATGGCTACACCTTC
>TRBD2|TRBV6-6|TRBJ2-7|NA
CASSYGGTTSYEQYF
TGTGCCAGCAGTTACGGGGGGACTACCTCCTACGAGCAGTACTTC
>NA|TRBV5-1|TRBJ1-2|few
CASSLDQGRGGYTF
TGCGCCAGCAGCTTGGACCAGGGCCGTGGCGGCTACACCTTC
>NA|TRBV30|TRBJ2-7|NA
CAWSVRSSYEQYF
TGTGCCTGGAGTGTACGTAGCTCCTACGAGCAGTACTTC
>NA|TRBV19|TRBJ2-7|NA
CATSSVPFTGQYF
TGTGCCACCTCTAGCGTACCCTTTACCGGGCAGTACTTC
>NA|TRBV5-1|TRBJ1-2|NA
CASSLTGTSNYGYTF
TGCGCCAGCAGCTTGACAGGAACCTCTAACTATGGCTACACCTTC
>NA|TRBV28|TRBJ1-5|few
CASSPDSSNQPQHF
TGTGCCAGCAGTCCGGACAGTAGCAATCAGCCCCAGCATTTT
>TRBD1|TRBV24-1|TRBJ2-2|NA
CATSDGQGPTGELFF
TGTGCCACCAGTGACGGACAGGGTCCTACCGGGGAGCTGTTTTTT
>NA|TRBV4-1|TRBJ2-1|NA
CASSQPLYNEQFF
TGCGCCAGCAGCCAGCCACTTTACAATGAGCAGTTCTTC
>NA|TRBV7-6|TRBJ1-1|NA
CASSLGVGRENTEAFF
TGTGCCAGCAGCTTAGGAGTTGGCAGGGAGAACACTGAAGCTTTCTTT
>NA|TRBV6-2/TRBV6-3|TRBJ2-7|NA
CASSPLSVTEQYF
TGTGCCAGCAGTCCGTTGAGTGTGACAGAGCAGTACTTC
>NA|TRBV27|TRBJ1-1|NA
CASTPRQGISEAFF
TGTGCCAGCACACCCCGCCAGGGGATCTCTGAAGCTTTCTTT
>NA|TRBV7-9|TRBJ2-7|NA
CASSFEAAYEQYF
TGTGCCAGCAGCTTTGAGGCAGCCTACGAGCAGTACTTC
>TRBD1|TRBV5-4|TRBJ1-2|NA
CASSPDREGGYTF
TGTGCCAGCAGCCCGGACAGGGAGGGCGGCTACACCTTC
>NA|TRBV18|TRBJ2-1|few
CASSWATYNEQFF
TGTGCCAGCTCCTGGGCTACCTACAATGAGCAGTTCTTC
>NA|TRBV28|TRBJ1-5|NA
CASSPPDRPQHF
TGTGCCAGCAGTCCCCCAGACAGGCCCCAGCATTTT
>TRBD1|TRBV3-1/TRBV3-2|TRBJ1-2|NA
CASSQRETGSGYTF
TGTGCCAGCAGCCAACGGGAGACAGGGAGCGGCTACACCTTC
>TRBD1|TRBV30|TRBJ1-2|NA
CAWRGQGTHGYTF
TGTGCCTGGAGGGGACAGGGGACCCATGGCTACACCTTC
>NA|TRBV2|TRBJ1-1|NA
CASSVAGLEAFF
TGTGCCAGCAGTGTGGCGGGCCTTGAAGCTTTCTTT
>NA|TRBV27|TRBJ2-3|NA
CATPPAAITDTQYF
TGTGCCACCCCTCCAGCGGCGATCACAGATACGCAGTATTTT
>TRBD2|TRBV18|TRBJ2-3|NA
CASSPVRTSGRGHTDTQYF
TGTGCCAGCTCTCCGGTCAGGACTAGCGGGAGGGGACACACAGATACGCAGTATTTT
>NA|TRBV2|TRBJ1-1|few
CASLQGKMNTEAFF
TGTGCCTCCCTCCAGGGAAAGATGAACACTGAAGCTTTCTTT
>TRBD2|TRBV7-2|TRBJ2-5|NA
CASSNQLAGEETQYF
TGTGCCAGCAGTAACCAACTAGCGGGAGAAGAGACCCAGTACTTC
>NA|TRBV18|TRBJ2-5|NA
CASSPLEGETQYF
TGTGCCAGCTCACCGCTCGAGGGCGAGACCCAGTACTTC
>TRBD1|TRBV27|TRBJ2-7|NA
CASAPDRGGYEQYF
TGTGCCAGCGCTCCCGACAGGGGAGGCTACGAGCAGTACTTC
>NA|TRBV5-1|TRBJ1-3|NA
CASSLVSVEVGNTIYF
TGCGCCAGCAGCTTGGTTTCGGTGGAGGTCGGAAACACCATATATTTT
>NA|TRBV27|TRBJ2-1|NA
CASRTSRTYNEQFF
TGTGCCAGCAGAACTAGCAGAACATACAATGAGCAGTTCTTC
>TRBD1|TRBV11-2|TRBJ1-4|once
CASSPDREKLFF
TGTGCCAGCAGCCCGGACAGGGAAAAACTGTTTTTT